A single sample gave rise to the 4 T cell receptor beta chains below, sequenced in a study of cytomegalovirus exposure and HLA in healthy donors. This PCR relied on a set of 60 Vbeta primers and 13 Jbeta primers. Libraries were prepared by immunoSEQ multiplex PCR; TCRdb keeps only in-frame clonotypes and omits some of them. This table holds 100,000 to 150,000 clones, roughly 78% found once. The sample was PBMCs. The receptor set was obtained from a young man in good health and CMV-seropositive.

This chain links TRBV2 with TRBJ1-1; D remains unclear. The CDR3 is made up of 13 amino acids. V lost 2 bases and J 10 bases, leaving 14 bases between the germline ends. Germline lookup yields CDR1 SNHLY and CDR2 FYNNEI. CDR3 nucleotides: TGTGCCAGCAGTGAATTCCAGGCCAGCGGAGCTTTCTTT. This translates into CASSEFQASGAFF.

The V and J genes are TRBV7-2 and TRBJ1-2; 7 positions agree with TRBD1. The CDR3 is 16 residues long. J was trimmed by 0 bases and V by 8 bases; bases with no gene match: 12. Germline CDR1 is SGHTA and CDR2 is FQGNSA. In DNA, the CDR3 is TGTGCCAGCGCACGTAGAAAAGGGGGCGCTAACTATGGCTACACCTTC. Protein: CASARRKGGANYGYTF.

The chain has TRBV6-5 and TRBJ2-3, with D perhaps TRBD1 (5 bases). Germline lookup yields CDR1 MNHEY and CDR2 SVGAGI. CDR3 length: 15 amino acids. V dropped 2 bases and J dropped 4 bases, with 13 bases sitting between them. The CDR3 bases are TGTGCCAGCAGTTACGGCCAGGGTAGTGCAGATACGCAGTATTTT. Amino acid sequence: CASSYGQGSADTQYF.

V usage is TRBV5-8 and J usage is TRBJ2-3, with D maybe TRBD2 (5 bases). CDR3 length: 15 amino acids. Germline CDR1 and CDR2: SGHTS and YDEGEE. Trimming left V 0 bases short and J 1 base short, with 9 bases between. Here the CDR3 reads CASSLGLLRTDTQYF. CDR3 sequence (DNA): TGTGCCAGCAGCTTGGGACTACTCCGCACAGATACGCAGTATTTT. Together with reference TRBV5-8 and TRBJ2-3, the CDR3 gives the full variable domain: EAGVTQSPTHLIKTRGQQATLRCSPISGHTSVYWYQQALGLGLQFLLWYDEGEERNRGNFPPRFSGRQFPNYSSELNVNALELEDSALYLCASSLGLLRTDTQYFGPGTRLTVL.